Following are 25 T cell receptor beta chains from one sample sequenced in a study of T cells in Graves' hyperthyroidism and ophthalmopathy. It was RNA transcripts that yielded the amplified TCR beta CDR3 regions. A first-round RT-PCR of the TCR CDR3 used the HTBI primer set. TCRdb called the multiplex PCR reads again in MiXCR, with one record for every CDR3 protein. Here the sample spans approximately 610,000 distinct CDR3 sequences, 14% to 15% being singletons. The specimen was blood. The receptor source for this set is a middle-aged woman with Graves' ophthalmopathy.

The gene calls are TRBV5-1 and TRBJ1-6; no clear D. Germline V lookup: CDR1 SGHRS, CDR2 YFSETQ. Trimming removed 0 bases at V and 4 bases at J, with 5 bases between. CDR3 length equals 14 residues. In DNA, the CDR3 is TGCGCCAGCAGCTTGGGGGAATATAATTCACCCCTCCACTTT. Translated: CASSLGEYNSPLHF.

This clonotype has a handful of counts. A much more abundant neighbour one base away suggests this may be a read error. The conserved phenylalanine or tryptophan normally closing the CDR3 is absent here, so this likely arose from a read error. V gene TRBV28 combines with J gene TRBJ2-7; the D call may be TRBD1 or TRBD2 (5 bases each). Trimming left V 6 bases short and J 1 base short, with 19 bases between. The CDR3 length is 16 residues. The V gene's germline CDR1 is MDHEN and CDR2 SYDVKM. The CDR3 DNA reads TGTGCCAGCAGCAAGAGGGGACGGAGAGCTTCCTACGAGCAGTACCTC. Residues: CASSKRGRRASYEQYL.

This clonotype was observed many times. This chain uses TRBV2 with TRBJ2-7; the match to TRBD2 covers 7 bases. Germline V gene data show CDR1 as SNHLY and CDR2 as FYNNEI. The ends lost 7 bases at V and 2 bases at J; junction bases unmatched: 8. This CDR3 region has 14 residues. CDR3: CASIQAGRAYEQYF. The CDR3 DNA reads TGTGCCAGCATACAGGCAGGGAGGGCCTACGAGCAGTACTTC.

This clonotype occurred many times. The V and J genes are TRBV6-2 or TRBV6-3 and TRBJ1-2, with a possible D match to TRBD1 (5 bases). CDR1 is MNHEY and CDR2 is SVGEGT in the germline V gene. V shed 6 bases and J shed 3 bases, with 11 bases lying between them. This CDR3 has 13 residues. The CDR3 bases are TGTGCCAGCAGATACGACAGAGACTATGGCTACACCTTC. It encodes CASRYDRDYGYTF.

This clonotype was detected many times. CDR3 sequence reads: CASGPGATSETQYF. CDR3 bases: TGTGCCAGCGGCCCCGGGGCTACGTCCGAGACCCAGTACTTC. The chain links TRBV28 to TRBJ2-5; D may be TRBD1 or TRBD2 (5 bases each). Germline V gene data show CDR1 as MDHEN and CDR2 as SYDVKM. The CDR3 has 14 residues. V was shortened by 8 bases and J by 5 bases, with 18 bases between the two germline ends.

This clonotype has a handful of counts. The rearrangement joins TRBV3-1 to TRBJ2-7; the D gene is possibly TRBD2 (6 bases). The CDR3 is 13 residues long. CDR1 and CDR2 from the germline V gene are LGHDT and YNNKEL (reference sequence). With 4 bases removed from V and 3 bases from J, the gap between germline ends came to 10 bases. In nucleotides, the CDR3 is TGTGCCAGCAGCCCCCGGGACTTCTACGAGCAGTACTTC. Translated: CASSPRDFYEQYF.

This clonotype was found many times. V is TRBV29-1 and J is TRBJ1-1; no definite D call. CDR1 and CDR2 (germline): SQVTM, ANQGSEA. CDR3 length equals 10 residues. The CDR3 DNA reads TGCGGCACCTCGGGGACTGAAGCTTTCTTT. This codes for CGTSGTEAFF.

This clonotype was seen ten or more times. This sequence joins TRBV24-1 and TRBJ2-2; maybe TRBD1 (6 bases). CDR1 and CDR2 (germline): KGHDR, SFDVKD. V lost 3 bases, J lost 5 bases, and 15 bases lay in between. The CDR3 is 16 amino acids. In DNA form, the CDR3 reads TGTGCCACCAGTGATCCCGAGAGGGGGAGAACCGGGGAGCTGTTTTTT. It is translated as CATSDPERGRTGELFF.

This clonotype has at least ten counts. This chain connects TRBV6-1 to TRBJ2-7, with D hard to call. There are 13 residues in the CDR3. Germline CDR1 MNHNS, CDR2 SASEGT. The ends were cut back, 7 bases at V and 5 bases at J, with 15 bases in the middle. CDR3 sequence: CASTRKVRNEQYF. Here the CDR3 DNA reads TGTGCCAGCACCCGTAAAGTAAGGAACGAGCAGTACTTC.

CDR3 coding DNA: TGCGCCAGCAGCGTTCGACAGGCCTCCGGGGCAAAGACCCAGTACTTC. Protein: CASSVRQASGAKTQYF. The V gene is TRBV5-1, the J gene TRBJ2-5, with D possibly TRBD1 on 6 matching bases. Germline CDR1 is SGHRS and CDR2 is YFSETQ. The CDR3 is made up of 16 amino acids. V lost 4 bases, J lost 6 bases, and 22 bases lay in between.

The rearrangement joins TRBV12-3 or TRBV12-4 to TRBJ1-3; D uncertain. The CDR3 is 15 amino acids. The V and J ends lost 5 bases and 0 bases respectively, with 11 bases between them. The CDR3 bases are TGTGCCAGCAGTCAAGGGTTGGCCTCTGGAAACACCATATATTTT. It yields the protein CASSQGLASGNTIYF.

This clonotype was counted only a few times. The CDR3 sequence is CATHRGETQYF. The CDR3 nucleotides are TGTGCCACCCACCGGGGGGAGACCCAGTACTTC. J is TRBJ2-5 and V is TRBV3-1; D is possibly TRBD2 (6 bases). Per germline, CDR1 LGHDT and CDR2 YNNKEL (reference sequence). The ends were cut back, 10 bases at V and 5 bases at J, with 11 bases in the middle. The CDR3 extends over 11 amino acids.

Many counts were recorded for this clonotype. The CDR3 is CASSNRQGGGTEAFF. CDR3 DNA sequence: TGTGCCAGCAGTAACCGACAGGGAGGAGGCACTGAAGCTTTCTTT. The chain has TRBV12-3 or TRBV12-4 and TRBJ1-1; the match to TRBD1 covers 7 bases. V gave up 5 bases and J gave up 4 bases; unmatched junction bases: 10. There are 15 residues in the CDR3.

The chain employs TRBV3-1 and TRBJ1-2; 10 bases line up with TRBD1. CDR1 is LGHDT and CDR2 is YNNKEL in the germline V gene (reference sequence). The CDR3 consists of 13 residues. V was clipped by 5 bases and J by 9 bases; unmatched bases: 6. The CDR3 coding sequence is TGTGCCAGCAGCGTTGGGACAGGGGAACGCTACACCTTC. Its protein is CASSVGTGERYTF.

CDR3 amino acids: CSARDSGRNTGELFF. The CDR3 nucleotides are TGCAGTGCTAGAGATAGCGGGAGGAACACCGGGGAGCTGTTTTTT. The chain employs TRBV20-1 and TRBJ2-2; 9 bases align to TRBD2. The CDR3 contains 15 residues. Germline CDR1 DFQATT, CDR2 SNEGSKA (reference sequence). V trimming: 0 bases; J trimming: 1 base; junction bases outside the gene matches: 0.

The chain is built from TRBV6-5 and TRBJ2-2; 12 nucleotides agree with TRBD2. Germline V gene sequence: CDR1 MNHEY, CDR2 SVGAGI. V was clipped by 4 bases and J by 7 bases; unmatched bases: 4. The CDR3 contains 15 residues. CDR3 loop: CASSSLAGGYGELFF. The CDR3, as DNA: TGTGCCAGCAGTTCCCTAGCGGGAGGGTACGGGGAGCTGTTTTTT.

This clonotype was observed a handful of times. The genes are TRBV10-1 and TRBJ2-2, with a weak D call TRBD2 (6 bases). The CDR3 has 18 residues. Germline V gene data show CDR1 as WNHNN and CDR2 as SYGVQD (reference sequence). V was shortened by 8 bases and J by 3 bases, with 25 bases between the two germline ends. The CDR3 reads CASSAPPGGGNYTGELFF. The CDR3 coding sequence is TGCGCCAGCTCGGCCCCCCCCGGTGGGGGGAATTACACCGGGGAGCTGTTTTTT.

V gene TRBV7-2 combines with J gene TRBJ1-2, with D hard to call. The CDR3 is 14 residues long. V was cut by 5 bases and J by 8 bases, with 18 bases left in between. Germline V gene data show CDR1 as SGHTA and CDR2 as FQGNSA. The CDR3 sequence: CASSIKASFRGYTF. CDR3 DNA sequence: TGTGCCAGCAGCATAAAGGCCAGCTTCAGAGGCTACACCTTC.

On this clonotype itself: The junction departs from the called germline gene at one end, perhaps through a read error. The rearrangement links TRBV10-2 to TRBJ1-2; D perhaps matches TRBD1 (5 bases). The length of the CDR3 is 16 residues. Germline V lookup: CDR1 WSHSY, CDR2 SAAADI. The CDR3 loop is CASSVPPGGHSYSYTF. Written as DNA, the CDR3 is TGCGCCAGCAGTGTTCCTCCGGGAGGACATTCCTATAGCTACACCTTC.

The J gene is TRBJ1-2, the V gene TRBV2, with D perhaps TRBD1 (5 bases). V was clipped by 3 bases and J by 4 bases, with 18 bases between them. Germline CDR1 reads SNHLY; CDR2 reads FYNNEI. This CDR3 has 16 residues. CDR3 nucleotides: TGTGCCAGCAGTGATGGTCCAGCTGGGGCCGGCTATGGCTACACCTTC. Translation gives CASSDGPAGAGYGYTF.

This clonotype showed up many times. This rearrangement joins TRBV10-3 to TRBJ1-2, with D possibly TRBD1 on 5 matching bases. The germline V gene has CDR1 ENHRY and CDR2 SYGVKD. The CDR3 sequence is 15 residues long. V was trimmed by 2 bases and J by 4 bases, leaving 14 bases between them. The CDR3 region has the DNA TGTGCCATCAGTGAGAGAGGGGTAGCGAGCTATGGCTACACCTTC. It translates to CAISERGVASYGYTF.

Only a few counts were recorded for this clonotype. The CDR3 nucleotides are TGTGCCAGCAGTGACCGAGAGTCCCGAAGAGAGACCCAGTACTTC. It yields the protein CASSDRESRRETQYF. V and J are TRBV2 and TRBJ2-5, with D unclear. V was clipped by 3 bases and J by 4 bases, with 15 bases between them. Germline CDR1 SNHLY, CDR2 FYNNEI. The CDR3 spans 15 residues.

This clonotype was seen many times. As DNA, the CDR3 is TGTGCCAGCAGTTTAGCGACCGGTGGTAGCGTACTGGGTCAGCCCCAGCATTTT. Amino acid sequence: CASSLATGGSVLGQPQHF. The rearrangement links TRBV12-3 or TRBV12-4 to TRBJ1-5; D call uncertain. Trimming removed 0 bases from V and 6 bases from J, with 21 bases in between. The CDR3 consists of 18 residues.

The rearrangement joins TRBV18 to TRBJ1-1; D is unclear. Trimming removed 0 bases at V and 6 bases at J, with 8 bases between. The CDR3 consists of 13 residues. The germline gives CDR1 KGHSH, CDR2 LQKENI. In DNA, the CDR3 is TGTGCCAGCTCACCACCCGGGTCTGCTGAAGCTTTCTTT. This sequence encodes CASSPPGSAEAFF.

Many counts were recorded for this clonotype. The rearrangement links TRBV12-3 or TRBV12-4 to TRBJ1-2; TRBD1 agrees at 7 bases. Trimming cost V 4 bases and J 8 bases; bases outside gene matches: 16. The CDR3 is 16 amino acids. The CDR3 spells CASSSKPLDRDHGYTF. In nucleotides, the CDR3 is TGTGCCAGCAGTTCCAAACCACTCGACAGGGATCACGGCTACACCTTC.